The sample holds one count of the clone carrying this T cell receptor (beta chain). The sample comes from a study of cytomegalovirus exposure and HLA in healthy donors. The CDR3 contains 17 residues. Germline lookup yields CDR1 SGHTA and CDR2 FQGNSA. V shed 4 bases, J shed 3 bases, and the junction held 14 bases outside the gene matches. The PCR made use of 60 Vbeta and 13 Jbeta primers. Sequencing was performed with immunoSEQ multiplex PCR; in TCRdb, only in-frame clones are kept and a portion is missing. Of fewer than 75,000 clones in the sample, around 80% were seen once. Regarding donors, all were healthy bone marrow donors.

The TCR was taken from a young woman in good health and CMV-seronegative. The sequenced sample consisted of PBMCs. This chain connects TRBV7-2 to TRBJ2-7; 8 positions match TRBD2. The CDR3 spells CASSSPAGGENLYEQYF. The CDR3 bases are TGTGCCAGCAGCTCGCCGGCCGGGGGGGAAAATCTCTACGAGCAGTACTTC.